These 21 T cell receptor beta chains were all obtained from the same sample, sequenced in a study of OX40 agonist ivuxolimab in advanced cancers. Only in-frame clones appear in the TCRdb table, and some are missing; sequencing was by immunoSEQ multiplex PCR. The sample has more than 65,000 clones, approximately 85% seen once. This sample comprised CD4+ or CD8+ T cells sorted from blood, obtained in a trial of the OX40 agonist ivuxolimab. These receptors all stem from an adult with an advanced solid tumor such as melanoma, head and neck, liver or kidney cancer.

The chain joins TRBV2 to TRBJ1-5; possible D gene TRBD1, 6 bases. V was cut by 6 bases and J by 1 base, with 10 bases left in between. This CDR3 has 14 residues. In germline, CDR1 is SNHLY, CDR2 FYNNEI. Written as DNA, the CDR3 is TGTGCCAGCAGGCAACAGGGAAGCAATCAGCCCCAGCATTTT. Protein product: CASRQQGSNQPQHF.

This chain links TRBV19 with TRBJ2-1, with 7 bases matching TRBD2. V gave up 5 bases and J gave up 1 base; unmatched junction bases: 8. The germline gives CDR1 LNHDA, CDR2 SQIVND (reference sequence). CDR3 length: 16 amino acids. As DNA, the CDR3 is TGTGCCAGTAGTGATGGGGGGGGAGGATCCTACAATGAGCAGTTCTTC. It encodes CASSDGGGGSYNEQFF.

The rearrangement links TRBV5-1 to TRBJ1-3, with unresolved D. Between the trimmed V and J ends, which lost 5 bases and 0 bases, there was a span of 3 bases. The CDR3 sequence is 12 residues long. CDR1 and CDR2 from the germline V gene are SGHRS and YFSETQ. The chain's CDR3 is CASRTSGNTIYF. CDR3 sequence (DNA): TGCGCCAGCAGGACCTCTGGAAACACCATATATTTT.

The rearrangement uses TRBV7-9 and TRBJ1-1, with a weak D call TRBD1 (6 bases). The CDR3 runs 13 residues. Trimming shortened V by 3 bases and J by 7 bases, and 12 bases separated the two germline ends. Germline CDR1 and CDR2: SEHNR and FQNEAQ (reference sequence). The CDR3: CASSFGAGDEAFF. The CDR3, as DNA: TGTGCCAGCAGCTTCGGCGCAGGGGATGAAGCTTTCTTT.

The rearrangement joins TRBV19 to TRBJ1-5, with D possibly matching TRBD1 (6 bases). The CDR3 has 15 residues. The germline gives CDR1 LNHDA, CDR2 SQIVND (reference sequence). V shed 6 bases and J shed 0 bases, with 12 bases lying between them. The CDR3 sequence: CASRLQGYSNQPQHF. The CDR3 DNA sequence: TGTGCCAGTAGGCTACAGGGTTATAGCAATCAGCCCCAGCATTTT.

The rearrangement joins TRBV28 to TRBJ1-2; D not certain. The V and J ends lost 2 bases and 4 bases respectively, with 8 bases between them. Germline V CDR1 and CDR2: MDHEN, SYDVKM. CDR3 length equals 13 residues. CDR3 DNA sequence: TGTGCCAGCAGTTTAGGGTGGAGCTATGGCTACACCTTC. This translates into CASSLGWSYGYTF.

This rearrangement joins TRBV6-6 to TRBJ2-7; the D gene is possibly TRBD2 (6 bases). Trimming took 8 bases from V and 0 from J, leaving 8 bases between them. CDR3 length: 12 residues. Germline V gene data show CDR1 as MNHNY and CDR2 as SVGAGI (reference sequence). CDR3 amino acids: CASCGDSYEQYF. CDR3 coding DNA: TGTGCCAGCTGCGGGGACTCCTACGAGCAGTACTTC.

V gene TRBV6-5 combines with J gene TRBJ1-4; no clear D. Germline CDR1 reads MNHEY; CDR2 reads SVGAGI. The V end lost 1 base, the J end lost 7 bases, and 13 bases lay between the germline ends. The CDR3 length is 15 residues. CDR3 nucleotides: TGTGCCAGCAGTTACTGGACTGCCCGGCGTGAAAAACTGTTTTTT. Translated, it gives CASSYWTARREKLFF.

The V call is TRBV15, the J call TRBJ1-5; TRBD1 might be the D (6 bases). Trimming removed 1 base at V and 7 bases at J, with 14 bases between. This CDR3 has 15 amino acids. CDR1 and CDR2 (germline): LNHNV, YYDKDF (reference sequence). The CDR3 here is CATSRGGGAGQPQHF. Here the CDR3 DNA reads TGTGCCACCAGCAGAGGGGGGGGCGCAGGACAGCCCCAGCATTTT.

CDR3 nucleotide sequence: TGCGCCAGCAGCTTGGGAGACAGTAACACCGGGGAGCTGTTTTTT. Protein: CASSLGDSNTGELFF. The rearrangement joins TRBV5-1 to TRBJ2-2; possible D gene TRBD1, 5 bases. This CDR3 has 15 amino acids. V shed 0 bases and J shed 2 bases, with 8 bases lying between them. The germline V gene has CDR1 SGHRS and CDR2 YFSETQ.

CDR3 sequence (DNA): TGTGCCAGCTCACCACTAACTAGTAGCTACGAGCAGTACTTC. Its translation: CASSPLTSSYEQYF. The chain couples TRBV18 to TRBJ2-7; a weak D match, TRBD2 (5 bases). The CDR3 runs to 14 residues. Looked up from germline, CDR1 is KGHSH and CDR2 is LQKENI. Trimming took 1 base from V and 3 from J, leaving 10 bases between them.

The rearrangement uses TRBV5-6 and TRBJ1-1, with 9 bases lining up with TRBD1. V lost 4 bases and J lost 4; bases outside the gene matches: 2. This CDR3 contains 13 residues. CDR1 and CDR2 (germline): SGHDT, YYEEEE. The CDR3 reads CASSQTGGTEAFF. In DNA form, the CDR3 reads TGTGCCAGCAGCCAGACAGGGGGCACTGAAGCTTTCTTT.

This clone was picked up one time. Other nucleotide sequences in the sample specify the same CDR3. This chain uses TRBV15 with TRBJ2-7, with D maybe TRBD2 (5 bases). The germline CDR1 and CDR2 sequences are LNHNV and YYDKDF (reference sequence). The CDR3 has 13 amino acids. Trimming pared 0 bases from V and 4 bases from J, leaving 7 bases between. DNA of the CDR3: TGTGCCACCAGCAGAGACGGGAAATACGAGCAGTACTTC. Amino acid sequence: CATSRDGKYEQYF.

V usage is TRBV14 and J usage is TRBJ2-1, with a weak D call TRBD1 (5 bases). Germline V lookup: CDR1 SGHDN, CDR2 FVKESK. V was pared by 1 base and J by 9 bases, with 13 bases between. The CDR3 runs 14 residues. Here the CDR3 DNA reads TGTGCCAGCAGCCAAGTCGGTGGTAGGGGTGAGCAGTTCTTC. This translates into CASSQVGGRGEQFF.

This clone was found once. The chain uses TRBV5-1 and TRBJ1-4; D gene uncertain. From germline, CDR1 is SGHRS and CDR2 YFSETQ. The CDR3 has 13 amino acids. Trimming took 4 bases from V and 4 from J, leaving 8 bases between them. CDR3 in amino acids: CASSHDNNEKLFF. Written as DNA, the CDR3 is TGCGCCAGCAGCCACGACAATAATGAAAAACTGTTTTTT.

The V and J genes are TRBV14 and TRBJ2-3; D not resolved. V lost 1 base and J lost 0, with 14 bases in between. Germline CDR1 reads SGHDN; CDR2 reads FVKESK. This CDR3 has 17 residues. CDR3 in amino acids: CASSQGVPGGSTDTQYF. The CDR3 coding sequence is TGTGCCAGCAGCCAAGGGGTACCCGGTGGCAGCACAGATACGCAGTATTTT.

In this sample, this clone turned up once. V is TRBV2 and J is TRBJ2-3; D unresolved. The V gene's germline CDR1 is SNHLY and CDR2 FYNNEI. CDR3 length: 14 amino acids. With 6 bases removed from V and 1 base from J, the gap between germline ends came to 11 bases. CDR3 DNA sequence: TGTGCCAGCAGGGGCCCCGCTCGCACAGATACGCAGTATTTT. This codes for CASRGPARTDTQYF.

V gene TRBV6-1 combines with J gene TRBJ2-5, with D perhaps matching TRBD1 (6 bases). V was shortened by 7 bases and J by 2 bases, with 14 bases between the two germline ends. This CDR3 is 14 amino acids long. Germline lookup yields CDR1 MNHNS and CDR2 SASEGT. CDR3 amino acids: CASIAGAIQETQYF. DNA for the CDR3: TGTGCCAGCATCGCAGGGGCAATTCAAGAGACCCAGTACTTC.

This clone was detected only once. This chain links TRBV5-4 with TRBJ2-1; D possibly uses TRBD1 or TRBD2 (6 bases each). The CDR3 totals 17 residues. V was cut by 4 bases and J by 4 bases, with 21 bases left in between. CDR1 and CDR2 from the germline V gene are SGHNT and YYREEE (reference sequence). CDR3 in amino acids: CASSKGGGQNWYNEQFF. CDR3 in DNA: TGTGCCAGCAGCAAGGGGGGTGGTCAGAACTGGTACAATGAGCAGTTCTTC.

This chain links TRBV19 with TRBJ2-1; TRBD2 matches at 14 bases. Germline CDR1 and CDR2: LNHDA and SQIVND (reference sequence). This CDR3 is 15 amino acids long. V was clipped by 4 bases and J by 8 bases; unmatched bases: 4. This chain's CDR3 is CASSRGLAGAYEQFF. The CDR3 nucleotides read TGTGCCAGTAGTAGGGGACTAGCGGGAGCTTATGAGCAGTTCTTC.

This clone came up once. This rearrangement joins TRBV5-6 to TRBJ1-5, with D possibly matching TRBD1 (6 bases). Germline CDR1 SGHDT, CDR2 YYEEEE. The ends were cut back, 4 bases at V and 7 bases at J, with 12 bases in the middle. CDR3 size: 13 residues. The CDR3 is CASSAGGAQPQHF. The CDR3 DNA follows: TGTGCCAGCAGCGCCGGGGGGGCACAGCCCCAGCATTTT.